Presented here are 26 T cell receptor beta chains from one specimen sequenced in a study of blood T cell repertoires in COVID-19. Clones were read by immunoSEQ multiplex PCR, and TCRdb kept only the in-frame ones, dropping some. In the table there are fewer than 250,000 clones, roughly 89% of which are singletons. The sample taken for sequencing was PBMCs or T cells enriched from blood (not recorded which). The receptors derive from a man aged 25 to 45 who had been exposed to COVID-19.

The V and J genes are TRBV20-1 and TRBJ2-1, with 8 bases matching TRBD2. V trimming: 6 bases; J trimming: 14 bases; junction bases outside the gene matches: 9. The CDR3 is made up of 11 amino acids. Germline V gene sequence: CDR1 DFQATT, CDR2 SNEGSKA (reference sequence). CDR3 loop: CSAPSGGRKFF. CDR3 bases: TGCAGTGCCCCCAGCGGGGGAAGGAAGTTCTTC.

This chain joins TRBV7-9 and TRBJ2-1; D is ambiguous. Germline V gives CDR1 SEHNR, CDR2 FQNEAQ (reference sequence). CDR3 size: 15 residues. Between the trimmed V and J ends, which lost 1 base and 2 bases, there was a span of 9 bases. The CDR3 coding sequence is TGTGCCAGCAGCTTAGGTAGCAGCCCCTACAATGAGCAGTTCTTC. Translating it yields CASSLGSSPYNEQFF.

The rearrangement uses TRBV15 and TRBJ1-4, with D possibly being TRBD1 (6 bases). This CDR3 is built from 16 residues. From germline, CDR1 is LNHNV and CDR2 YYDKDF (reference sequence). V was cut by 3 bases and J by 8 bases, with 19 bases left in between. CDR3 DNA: TGTGCCACCAGCAGCCTACGAGGGACACGCGGAGAAAAACTGTTTTTT. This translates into CATSSLRGTRGEKLFF.

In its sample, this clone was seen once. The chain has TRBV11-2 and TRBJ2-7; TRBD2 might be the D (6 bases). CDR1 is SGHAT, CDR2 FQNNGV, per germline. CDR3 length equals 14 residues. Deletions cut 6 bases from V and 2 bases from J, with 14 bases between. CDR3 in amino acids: CASSYLRTTYEQYF. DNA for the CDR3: TGTGCCAGCAGTTACCTAAGGACTACCTACGAGCAGTACTTC.

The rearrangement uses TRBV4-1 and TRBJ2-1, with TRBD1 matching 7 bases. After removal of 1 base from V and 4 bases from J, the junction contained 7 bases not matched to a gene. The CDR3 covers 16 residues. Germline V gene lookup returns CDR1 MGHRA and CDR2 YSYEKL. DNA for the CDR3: TGCGCCAGCAGCCAAGTAAATTGGGGACAGTACAATGAGCAGTTCTTC. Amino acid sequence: CASSQVNWGQYNEQFF.

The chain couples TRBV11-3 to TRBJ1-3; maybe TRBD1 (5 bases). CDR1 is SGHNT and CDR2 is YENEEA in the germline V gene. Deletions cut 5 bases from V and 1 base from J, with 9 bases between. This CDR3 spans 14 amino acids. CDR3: CASSPGESGNTIYF. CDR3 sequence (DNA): TGTGCCAGCAGCCCGGGGGAGTCTGGAAACACCATATATTTT.

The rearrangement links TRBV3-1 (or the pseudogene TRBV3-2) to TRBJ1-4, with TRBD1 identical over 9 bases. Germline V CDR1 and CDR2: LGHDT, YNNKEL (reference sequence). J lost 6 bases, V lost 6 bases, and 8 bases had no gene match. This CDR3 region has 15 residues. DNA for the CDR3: TGTGCCAGCAGTGGACAGGGGTCTGGTGATGAAAAACTGTTTTTT. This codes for CASSGQGSGDEKLFF.

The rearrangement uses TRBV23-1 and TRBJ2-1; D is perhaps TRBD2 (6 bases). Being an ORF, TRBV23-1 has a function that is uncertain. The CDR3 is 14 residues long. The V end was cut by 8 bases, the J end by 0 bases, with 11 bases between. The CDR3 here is CASSRGASYNEQFF. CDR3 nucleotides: TGCGCCAGCTCCCGCGGGGCCTCCTACAATGAGCAGTTCTTC.

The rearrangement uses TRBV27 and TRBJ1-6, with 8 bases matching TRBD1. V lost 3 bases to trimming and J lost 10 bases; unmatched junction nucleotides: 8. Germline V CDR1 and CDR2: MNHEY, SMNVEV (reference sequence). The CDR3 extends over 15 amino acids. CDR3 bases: TGTGCCAGCAGTTTTTCAGGGGGCAGGTTGTCACCCCTCCACTTT. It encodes CASSFSGGRLSPLHF.

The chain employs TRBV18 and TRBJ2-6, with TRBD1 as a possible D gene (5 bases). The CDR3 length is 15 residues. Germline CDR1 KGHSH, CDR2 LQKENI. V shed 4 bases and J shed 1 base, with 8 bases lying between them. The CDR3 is CASSRDSSGANVLTF. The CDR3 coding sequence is TGTGCCAGCTCACGTGACAGTTCTGGGGCCAACGTCCTGACTTTC.

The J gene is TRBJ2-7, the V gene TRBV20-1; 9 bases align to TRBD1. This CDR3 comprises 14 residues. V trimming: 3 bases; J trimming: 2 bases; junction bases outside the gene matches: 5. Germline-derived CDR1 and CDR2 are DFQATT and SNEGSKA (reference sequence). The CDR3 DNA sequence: TGCAGTGCTAGTAGGGGACAGGGAACCTACGAGCAGTACTTC. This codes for CSASRGQGTYEQYF.

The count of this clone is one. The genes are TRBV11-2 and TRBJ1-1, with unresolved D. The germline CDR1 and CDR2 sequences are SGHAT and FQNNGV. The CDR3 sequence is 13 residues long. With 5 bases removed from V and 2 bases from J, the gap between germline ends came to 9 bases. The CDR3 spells CASSPQINTEAFF. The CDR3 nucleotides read TGTGCCAGCAGCCCACAGATTAACACTGAAGCTTTCTTT.

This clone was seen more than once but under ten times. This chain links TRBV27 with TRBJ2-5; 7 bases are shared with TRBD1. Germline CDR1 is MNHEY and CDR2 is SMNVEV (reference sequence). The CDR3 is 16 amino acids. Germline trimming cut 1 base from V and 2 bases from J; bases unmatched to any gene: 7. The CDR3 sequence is CASSLYEGTVQETQYF. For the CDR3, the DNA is TGTGCCAGCAGTTTATATGAGGGGACAGTACAAGAGACCCAGTACTTC.

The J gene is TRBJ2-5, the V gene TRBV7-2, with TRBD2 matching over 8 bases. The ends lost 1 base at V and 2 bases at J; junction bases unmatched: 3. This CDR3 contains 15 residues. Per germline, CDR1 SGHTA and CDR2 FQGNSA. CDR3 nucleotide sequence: TGTGCCAGCAGCTTAGTGACGGGGGGGCAAGAGACCCAGTACTTC. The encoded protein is CASSLVTGGQETQYF.

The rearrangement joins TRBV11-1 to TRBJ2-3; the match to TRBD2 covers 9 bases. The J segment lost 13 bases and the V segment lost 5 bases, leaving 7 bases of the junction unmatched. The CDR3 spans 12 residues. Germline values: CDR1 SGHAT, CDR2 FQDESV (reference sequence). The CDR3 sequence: CASSDGTSRKYF. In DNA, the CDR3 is TGTGCCAGCAGCGACGGGACTAGCAGGAAGTATTTT.

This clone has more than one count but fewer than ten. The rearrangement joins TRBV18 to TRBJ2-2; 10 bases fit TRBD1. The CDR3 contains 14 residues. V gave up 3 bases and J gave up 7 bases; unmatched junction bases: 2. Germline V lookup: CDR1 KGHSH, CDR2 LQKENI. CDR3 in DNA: TGTGCCAGCTCACCGGGACAGGGGTTCGGGGAGCTGTTTTTT. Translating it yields CASSPGQGFGELFF.

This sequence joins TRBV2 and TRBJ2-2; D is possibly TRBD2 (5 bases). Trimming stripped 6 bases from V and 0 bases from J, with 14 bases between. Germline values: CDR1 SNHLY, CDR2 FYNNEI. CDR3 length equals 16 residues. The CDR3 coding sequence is TGTGCCAGCAGCCGCGAGGGTACGACGAACACCGGGGAGCTGTTTTTT. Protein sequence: CASSREGTTNTGELFF.

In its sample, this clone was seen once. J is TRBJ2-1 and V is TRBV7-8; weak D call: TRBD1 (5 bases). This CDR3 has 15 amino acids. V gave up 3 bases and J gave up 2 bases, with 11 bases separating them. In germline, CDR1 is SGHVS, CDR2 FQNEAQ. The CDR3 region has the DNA TGTGCCAGCAGCTTGGGCAGGGCCGCCTACAATGAGCAGTTCTTC. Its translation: CASSLGRAAYNEQFF. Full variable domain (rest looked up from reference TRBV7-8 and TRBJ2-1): GAGVSQSPRYKVAKRGQDVALRCDPISGHVSLFWYQQALGQGPEFLTYFQNEAQLDKSGLPSDRFFAERPEGSVSTLKIQRTQQEDSAVYLCASSLGRAAYNEQFFGPGTRLTVL.

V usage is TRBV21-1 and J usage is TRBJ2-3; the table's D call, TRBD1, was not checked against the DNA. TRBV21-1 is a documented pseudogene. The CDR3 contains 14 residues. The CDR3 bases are TGTGCCAGCAGCCAGGCCCTGTCCACAGATACGCAGTATTTT. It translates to CASSQALSTDTQYF.

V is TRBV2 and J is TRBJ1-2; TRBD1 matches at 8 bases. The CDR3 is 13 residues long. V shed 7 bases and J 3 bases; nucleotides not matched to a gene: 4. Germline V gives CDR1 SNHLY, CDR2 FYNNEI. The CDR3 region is CASTETGDYGYTF. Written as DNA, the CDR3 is TGTGCCAGCACCGAGACAGGGGACTATGGCTACACCTTC.

DNA for the CDR3: TGTGCCAGCAGCTTAGATGGGGGGAGGCCTCAATGGACCCAGTACTTC. Translation: CASSLDGGRPQWTQYF. The rearrangement links TRBV11-2 to TRBJ2-5, with D possibly being TRBD2 (6 bases). Germline lookup yields CDR1 SGHAT and CDR2 FQNNGV. Deletions cut 0 bases from V and 7 bases from J, with 18 bases between. The CDR3 covers 16 residues.

CDR3 residues: CAFQTGGGPEAFF. The DNA of the CDR3 is TGTGCCTTTCAGACAGGGGGAGGGCCTGAAGCTTTCTTT. The rearrangement links TRBV30 to TRBJ1-1; TRBD1 agrees at 9 bases. V shed 7 bases, J shed 6 bases, and the junction held 9 bases outside the gene matches. The CDR3 has 13 residues. Looked up from germline, CDR1 is GTSNPN and CDR2 is SVGIG (reference sequence).

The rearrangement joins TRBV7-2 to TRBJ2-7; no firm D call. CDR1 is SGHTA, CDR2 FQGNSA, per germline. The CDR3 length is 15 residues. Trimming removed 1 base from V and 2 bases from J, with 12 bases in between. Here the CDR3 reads CASSLGGTAPYEQYF. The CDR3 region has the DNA TGTGCCAGCAGCTTAGGAGGCACCGCTCCCTACGAGCAGTACTTC.

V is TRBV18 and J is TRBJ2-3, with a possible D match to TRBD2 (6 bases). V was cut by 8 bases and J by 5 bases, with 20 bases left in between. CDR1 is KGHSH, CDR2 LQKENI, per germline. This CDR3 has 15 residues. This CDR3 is CASTYQRGAGDTQYF. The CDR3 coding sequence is TGTGCCAGCACCTACCAGCGCGGGGCCGGAGATACGCAGTATTTT.

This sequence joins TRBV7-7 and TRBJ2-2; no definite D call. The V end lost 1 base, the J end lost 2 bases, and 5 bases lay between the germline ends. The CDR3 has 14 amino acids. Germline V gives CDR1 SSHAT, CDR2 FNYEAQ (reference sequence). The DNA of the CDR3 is TGTGCCAGCAGCTTAGTCGGTAACACCGGGGAGCTGTTTTTT. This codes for CASSLVGNTGELFF.

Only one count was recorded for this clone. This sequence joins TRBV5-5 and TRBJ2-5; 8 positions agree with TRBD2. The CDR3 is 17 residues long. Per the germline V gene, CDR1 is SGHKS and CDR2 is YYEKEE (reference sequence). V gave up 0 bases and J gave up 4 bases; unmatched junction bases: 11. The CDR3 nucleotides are TGTGCCAGCAGCTTGGGAGGACTAGCCCCTGGGGGAGAGACCCAGTACTTC. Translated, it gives CASSLGGLAPGGETQYF.